This T cell receptor beta chain was identified during a study of post-analysis software for immune sequencing data. At the level of the study: Disease trajectories encompassed relapsing-remitting, secondary progressive and progressive-relapsing multiple sclerosis. Points from the study as a whole: There were five TRBV segments more frequent in patients than controls, and TRBV5-6, TRBV5-1 and TRBV20-1 were among them.

Details on this clonotype: Antigen specificity is unknown.

The authors incorporated unique molecular identifiers into the TCR beta cDNA libraries. Some 500,000 cDNA molecules were recovered from an input of 1 to 10 million T cells. Each CDR3 protein is one row after TCRdb ran MiXCR on the PCR reads. This table has under 900,000 distinct CDR3 sequences, around 50% appearing once. Germline V gene lookup returns CDR1 WNHNN and CDR2 SYGVQD (reference sequence). V dropped 0 bases and J dropped 6 bases, with 9 bases sitting between them. This CDR3 spans 14 amino acids. This receptor was identified in a girl under 18 with multiple sclerosis. Sequencing used blood. The chain links TRBV10-1 to TRBJ2-1; perhaps TRBD2 as D (5 bases). CDR3 protein: CASSESGLINEQFF. In DNA, the CDR3 is TGCGCCAGCAGTGAGTCAGGACTTATCAATGAGCAGTTCTTC.